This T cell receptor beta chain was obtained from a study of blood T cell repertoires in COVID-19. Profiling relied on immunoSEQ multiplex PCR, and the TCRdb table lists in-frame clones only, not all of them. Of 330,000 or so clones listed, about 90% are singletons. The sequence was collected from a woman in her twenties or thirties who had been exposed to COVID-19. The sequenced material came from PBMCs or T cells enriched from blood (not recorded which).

The CDR3 sequence: CASSSNRGARWTEAFF. The CDR3 DNA is TGTGCCAGCAGTTCCAATCGGGGGGCGCGATGGACTGAAGCTTTCTTT. The J gene is TRBJ1-1, the V gene TRBV6-5; D perhaps matches TRBD1 (6 bases). Trimming left V 4 bases short and J 5 bases short, with 20 bases between. The germline V gene encodes CDR1 MNHEY and CDR2 SVGAGI. This CDR3 is built from 16 residues.